This TCR beta chain stems from a study of a mutant IDH1 vaccine in newly diagnosed glioma. This clone was detected once. Produced via immunoSEQ multiplex PCR; TCRdb's table is partial and in-frame only. The sample carries 85,000 to 100,000 clones, around 82% recorded once. This CDR3 has 15 residues. CDR1 and CDR2 from the germline V gene are SGHAT and FQDESV (reference sequence). The V segment lost 3 bases and the J segment 4 bases; nucleotides outside the gene matches: 5. Sample time point: baseline, week 1 (first vaccination visit). Documented treatment: pre-vaccination baseline after standard-of-care therapy.

The sequences come from PBMCs, collected from a glioma patient treated with radiotherapy, temozolomide or both. The chain couples TRBV11-1 to TRBJ2-2, with 7 bases matching TRBD1. This TCR was recovered from a woman aged 45-60 years with glioma. The CDR3 region is CASSFGTDLTGELFF. The DNA for the CDR3 is TGTGCCAGCAGCTTTGGGACAGACCTCACCGGGGAGCTGTTTTTT.